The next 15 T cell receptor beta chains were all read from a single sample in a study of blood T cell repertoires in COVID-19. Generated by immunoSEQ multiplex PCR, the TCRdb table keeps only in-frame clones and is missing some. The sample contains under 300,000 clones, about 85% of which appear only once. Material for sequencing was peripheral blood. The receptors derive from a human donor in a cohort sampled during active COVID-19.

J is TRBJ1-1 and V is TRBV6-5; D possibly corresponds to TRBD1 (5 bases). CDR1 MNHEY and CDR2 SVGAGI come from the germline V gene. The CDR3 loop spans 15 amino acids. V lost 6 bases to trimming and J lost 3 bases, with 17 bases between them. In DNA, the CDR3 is TGTGCCAGCAGCCGGGGACTTTTAACGTACACTGAAGCTTTCTTT. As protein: CASSRGLLTYTEAFF.

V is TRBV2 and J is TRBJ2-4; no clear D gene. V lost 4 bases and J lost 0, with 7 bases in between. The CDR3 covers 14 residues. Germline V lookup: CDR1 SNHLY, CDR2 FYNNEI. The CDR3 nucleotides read TGTGCCAGCAGTGGCTACTTAGCCAAAAACATTCAGTACTTC. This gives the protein CASSGYLAKNIQYF.

CDR3 DNA sequence: TGTGCCAGTAGTAGCGACAGAATTAGCACAGATACGCAGTATTTT. Its translation: CASSSDRISTDTQYF. The chain uses TRBV19 and TRBJ2-3; D is perhaps TRBD1 (5 bases). Trimming took 4 bases from V and 0 from J, leaving 11 bases between them. The CDR3 has 15 residues. Germline CDR1 and CDR2: LNHDA and SQIVND (reference sequence).

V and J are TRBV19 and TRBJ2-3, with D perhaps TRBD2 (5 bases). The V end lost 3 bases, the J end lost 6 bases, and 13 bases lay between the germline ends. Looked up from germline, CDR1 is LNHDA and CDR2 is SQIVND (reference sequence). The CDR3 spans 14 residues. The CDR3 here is CASSISPPGDTQYF. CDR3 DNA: TGTGCCAGTAGTATCAGCCCGCCGGGGGATACGCAGTATTTT.

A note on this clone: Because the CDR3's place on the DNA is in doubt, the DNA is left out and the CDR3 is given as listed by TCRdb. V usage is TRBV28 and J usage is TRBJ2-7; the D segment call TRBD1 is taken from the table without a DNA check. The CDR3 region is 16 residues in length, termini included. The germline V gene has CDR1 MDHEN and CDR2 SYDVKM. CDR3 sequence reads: CASSPLWTRLHYEQYF.

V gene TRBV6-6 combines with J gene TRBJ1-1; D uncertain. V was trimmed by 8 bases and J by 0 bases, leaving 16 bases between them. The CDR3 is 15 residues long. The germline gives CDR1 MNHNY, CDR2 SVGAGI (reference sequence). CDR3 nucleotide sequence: TGTGCCAGCCACGATTCGGGGAAGGTGAACACTGAAGCTTTCTTT. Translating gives CASHDSGKVNTEAFF.

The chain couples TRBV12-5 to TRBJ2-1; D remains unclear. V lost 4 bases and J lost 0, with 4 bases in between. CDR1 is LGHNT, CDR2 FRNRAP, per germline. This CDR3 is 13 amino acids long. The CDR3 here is CASGSFSYNEQFF. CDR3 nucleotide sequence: TGTGCTAGTGGTTCGTTCTCCTACAATGAGCAGTTCTTC.

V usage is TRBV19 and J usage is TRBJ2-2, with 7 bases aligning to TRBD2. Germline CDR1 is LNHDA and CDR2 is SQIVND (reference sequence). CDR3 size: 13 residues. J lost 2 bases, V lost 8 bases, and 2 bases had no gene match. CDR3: CASQRGNTGELFF. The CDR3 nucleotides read TGTGCCAGTCAGCGGGGAAACACCGGGGAGCTGTTTTTT.

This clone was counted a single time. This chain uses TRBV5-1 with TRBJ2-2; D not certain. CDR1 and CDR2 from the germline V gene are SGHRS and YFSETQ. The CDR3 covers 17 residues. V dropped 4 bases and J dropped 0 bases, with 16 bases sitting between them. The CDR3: CASSKNRGPTNTGELFF. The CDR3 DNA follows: TGCGCCAGCAGCAAAAACCGTGGCCCGACGAACACCGGGGAGCTGTTTTTT.

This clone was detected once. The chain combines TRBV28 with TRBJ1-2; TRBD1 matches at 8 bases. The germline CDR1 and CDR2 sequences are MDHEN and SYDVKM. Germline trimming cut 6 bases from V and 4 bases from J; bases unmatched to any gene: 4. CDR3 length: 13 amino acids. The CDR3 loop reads CASRNRGGYGYTF. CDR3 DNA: TGTGCCAGCAGGAACAGGGGGGGCTATGGCTACACCTTC.

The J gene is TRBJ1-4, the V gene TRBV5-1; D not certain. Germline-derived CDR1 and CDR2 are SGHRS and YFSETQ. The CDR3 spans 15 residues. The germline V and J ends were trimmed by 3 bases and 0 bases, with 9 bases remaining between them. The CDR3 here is CASSSQSTTNEKLFF. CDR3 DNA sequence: TGCGCCAGCAGCTCTCAGTCGACAACTAATGAAAAACTGTTTTTT.

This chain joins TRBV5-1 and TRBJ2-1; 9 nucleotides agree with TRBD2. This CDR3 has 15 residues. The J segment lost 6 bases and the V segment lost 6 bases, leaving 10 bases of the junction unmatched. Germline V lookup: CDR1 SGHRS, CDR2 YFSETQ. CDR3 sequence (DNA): TGCGCCAGCACCGCACCGGGACTAGCCCCCAATGAGCAGTTCTTC. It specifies CASTAPGLAPNEQFF. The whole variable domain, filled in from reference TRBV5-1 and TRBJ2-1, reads KAGVTQTPRYLIKTRGQQVTLSCSPISGHRSVSWYQQTPGQGLQFLFEYFSETQRNKGNFPGRFSGRQFSNSRSEMNVSTLELGDSALYLCASTAPGLAPNEQFFGPGTRLTVL.

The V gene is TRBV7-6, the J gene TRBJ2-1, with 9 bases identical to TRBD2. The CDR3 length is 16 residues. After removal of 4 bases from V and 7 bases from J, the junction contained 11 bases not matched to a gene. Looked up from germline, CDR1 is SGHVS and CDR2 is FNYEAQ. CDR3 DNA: TGTGCCAGCAGCTCCCTTAGCGGGAGAGGGTTGAATGAGCAGTTCTTC. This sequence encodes CASSSLSGRGLNEQFF.

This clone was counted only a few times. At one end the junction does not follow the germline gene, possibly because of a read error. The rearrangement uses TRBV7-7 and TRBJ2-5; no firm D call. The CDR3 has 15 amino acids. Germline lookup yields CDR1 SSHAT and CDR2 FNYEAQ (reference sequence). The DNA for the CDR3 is TGTGCTAGCAGCTTGAGCTCTGACAATCAAGAGACCCAGTACTTC. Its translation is CASSLSSDNQETQYF.

CDR3: CASSLAGSYGYTF. CDR3 DNA sequence: TGTGCCAGCAGTTTGGCTGGGAGCTATGGCTACACCTTC. The V and J genes are TRBV27 and TRBJ1-2; no reliable D call. This CDR3 is 13 amino acids long. The ends were cut back, 3 bases at V and 4 bases at J, with 9 bases in the middle. From germline, CDR1 is MNHEY and CDR2 SMNVEV (reference sequence).